The 8 T cell receptor beta chains presented below share a single source sample, sequenced in a study of read filtering for tumor transcriptome and immune sequencing (dated by TCRdb to the early 2020s). The reads were generated on an Illumina HiSeq 4000. The Immunoverse kit was used to build TCR libraries from roughly 370 ng RNA, with molecular barcoded adaptors covering alpha/delta and beta/gamma chains. TCRdb passed the public sequencing reads through fastp at Q25 and MiXCR, retaining productive beta sequences. Each CDR3 protein gets just one entry, which takes the most common genes and DNA from the rows behind it. This sample has tens of thousands of distinct CDR3 sequences in its table, and about 20% of those were observed once. About a sixth of the sample goes to the ten largest clones. Sequencing was done on a sample of a population of CD138-negative cells sorted from bone marrow. Per the publication, the cell subset or site label means: bone marrow mononuclear cells depleted of CD138+ plasma/myeloma cells by negative magnetic selection. The receptor source for this set is a donor aged 40 or over with multiple myeloma.

This clonotype was seen repeatedly, ten times or more. V usage is TRBV7-9 and J usage is TRBJ2-3; D is undetermined. V lost 1 base and J lost 2, with 13 bases in between. The CDR3 runs to 16 residues. The germline gives CDR1 SEHNR, CDR2 FQNEAQ (reference sequence). The CDR3 coding sequence is TGTGCCAGCAGCTTAGACCACGGTGGAGTCACAGATACGCAGTATTTT. This encodes CASSLDHGGVTDTQYF.

Comments on this clonotype: A clone one base away is much larger, so this may be a read error. This sequence joins TRBV11-2 and TRBJ2-7, with no clear D. Looked up from germline, CDR1 is SGHAT and CDR2 is FQNNGV. This CDR3 region has 12 residues. V was pared by 5 bases and J by 4 bases, with 9 bases between. CDR3 sequence: CASSPLQYEQYF. The CDR3 coding sequence is TGTGCCAGCAGCCCCTTACAATACGAGCAGTACTTC.

This clonotype came up many times. The V and J genes are TRBV5-1 and TRBJ1-1; 8 bases align to TRBD1. After removal of 0 bases from V and 4 bases from J, the junction contained 8 bases not matched to a gene. The CDR3 has 16 residues. Germline lookup yields CDR1 SGHRS and CDR2 YFSETQ. CDR3 in amino acids: CASSLDWTGLSTEAFF. The CDR3 nucleotides read TGCGCCAGCAGCTTGGATTGGACAGGGCTTAGCACTGAAGCTTTCTTT.

This clonotype was seen many times. The chain recombines TRBV6-6 with TRBJ2-5, with a possible D match to TRBD1 (6 bases). CDR1 MNHNY and CDR2 SVGAGI come from the germline V gene (reference sequence). The V end was cut by 5 bases, the J end by 4 bases, with 26 bases between. The CDR3 runs to 18 residues. The DNA for the CDR3 is TGTGCCAGCAGTAATCAACAGGGTCTTAGTCTCCTGTTAGAGACCCAGTACTTC. Translating gives CASSNQQGLSLLLETQYF.

In its sample, this clonotype was seen many times. The chain uses TRBV7-8 and TRBJ1-5, with 9 bases fitting TRBD1. CDR1 is SGHVS, CDR2 FQNEAQ, per germline. The CDR3 sequence is 16 residues long. V lost 10 bases, J lost 1 base, and 11 bases stayed unmatched. Written as DNA, the CDR3 is TGTGCCACGAGTCGGGACAGGGCGGTAAGCAATCAGCCCCAGCATTTT. Amino acids: CATSRDRAVSNQPQHF.

This clonotype occurred a few times. The J gene is TRBJ1-5, the V gene TRBV5-1; tentatively, D is TRBD1 (5 bases). The V gene's germline CDR1 is SGHRS and CDR2 YFSETQ. V was clipped by 4 bases and J by 2 bases, with 10 bases between them. The CDR3 runs to 14 residues. CDR3 DNA: TGCGCCAGCAGCGACGGGGGTGGCAATCAGCCCCAGCATTTT. Its translation is CASSDGGGNQPQHF. Using reference TRBV5-1 and TRBJ1-5 for the parts outside the CDR3, the full variable domain is KAGVTQTPRYLIKTRGQQVTLSCSPISGHRSVSWYQQTPGQGLQFLFEYFSETQRNKGNFPGRFSGRQFSNSRSEMNVSTLELGDSALYLCASSDGGGNQPQHFGDGTRLSIL.

This clonotype was counted between two and nine times. The CDR3 protein is CAISESQLLRYEQYF. The CDR3, as DNA: TGTGCCATCAGTGAGTCCCAGCTGTTGAGGTACGAGCAGTACTTC. The V call is TRBV10-3, the J call TRBJ2-7; no definite D call. The germline V gene encodes CDR1 ENHRY and CDR2 SYGVKD. Trimming took 0 bases from V and 4 from J, leaving 13 bases between them. There are 15 residues in the CDR3.

To note about this clonotype: A much larger clone differs from this one at a single base, so this may be a read error. The J gene is TRBJ2-5, the V gene TRBV12-5; 7 bases match TRBD1. The CDR3 length is 13 residues. Germline V gene lookup returns CDR1 LGHNT and CDR2 FRNRAP. The CDR3 DNA follows: TGTGCTAGTAGTTTGGGGACAGAAGAGACCCAGTACTTC. This sequence encodes CASSLGTEETQYF.